This paragraph reports one TCR beta chain. The antigen is not known. It was from PBMCs that CD4+ and CD8+ T cells were sorted. The CDR3 sequence is 15 residues long. Germline CDR1 is SGHRS and CDR2 is YFSETQ. The V end lost 0 bases, the J end lost 1 base, and 10 bases lay between the germline ends. This sample is drawn from a study of CD8+ T cells in alopecia areata. Regarding the study as a whole: Alopecia totalis/universalis scalp especially showed more expanded CD8+ clones than normal scalp. Resident alphabeta T-cell populations of normal skin are likewise subject to sequencing in scalp samples.

Sequencing used cDNA as its template, made by extracting RNA and reverse transcribing it. The method was immunoSEQ multiplex PCR; TCRdb's version includes in-frame clones alone and lacks a portion of them. The sample contains around 100,000 clones, 55% of which appear only once. V usage is TRBV5-1 and J usage is TRBJ2-5; D gene unclear. Sequenced material: CD4+ T cells sorted from blood. This TCR came from a human donor in good health. The DNA of the CDR3 is TGCGCCAGCAGCTTGGAATCTAAGCTCCAAGAGACCCAGTACTTC. It yields the protein CASSLESKLQETQYF.